Shown below are 10 T cell receptor beta chains from a single sample sequenced in a study of blood T cells in healthy people across ages. A second roughly 6 to 11 cycle PCR used barcoded and J-beta primers. MiXCR, applied by TCRdb to the 5' RACE reads, yields one record per CDR3 protein. The sample contains over 950,000 distinct CDR3 sequences, 45% to 60% of which appear only once. Sequenced: blood. The receptors were sampled from a woman aged 55-69 years in good health.

This clonotype was observed a handful of times. The chain is built from TRBV13 and TRBJ2-5; D is undetermined. Trimming took 5 bases from V and 2 from J, leaving 6 bases between them. Germline V lookup: CDR1 PRHDT, CDR2 FYEKMQ (reference sequence). This CDR3 has 12 amino acids. Written as DNA, the CDR3 is TGTGCCAGCAGCATCCGGCAAGAGACCCAGTACTTC. Amino acid sequence: CASSIRQETQYF.

This chain connects TRBV12-3 or TRBV12-4 to TRBJ1-5; D unresolved. The V end lost 6 bases, the J end lost 4 bases, and 7 bases lay between the germline ends. The CDR3 spans 12 residues. This CDR3 is CASSIGNQPQHF. In nucleotides, the CDR3 is TGTGCCAGCAGCATTGGGAATCAGCCCCAGCATTTT.

This clonotype has a count of ten or more. V is TRBV4-3 and J is TRBJ2-5; D gene uncertain. V was pared by 2 bases and J by 5 bases, with 12 bases between. The CDR3 loop spans 14 amino acids. CDR1 LGHNA and CDR2 YSLEER come from the germline V gene. The CDR3 spells CASSQSPTSETQYF. CDR3 bases: TGCGCCAGCAGCCAATCCCCCACATCGGAGACCCAGTACTTC.

The chain carries TRBV18 and TRBJ2-5; D is unresolved. From germline, CDR1 is KGHSH and CDR2 LQKENI. The CDR3 consists of 12 residues. With 2 bases removed from V and 6 bases from J, the gap between germline ends came to 7 bases. The DNA of the CDR3 is TGTGCCAGCTCACCAGATGCAAAGACCCAGTACTTC. It encodes CASSPDAKTQYF.

This clonotype has just one count. The chain recombines TRBV5-1 with TRBJ2-2, with unresolved D. The CDR3 length is 15 residues. Germline V gene sequence: CDR1 SGHRS, CDR2 YFSETQ. The V and J ends lost 0 bases and 1 base respectively, with 7 bases between them. The CDR3 here is CASSLAEENTGELFF. CDR3 coding DNA: TGCGCCAGCAGCTTGGCCGAGGAGAACACCGGGGAGCTGTTTTTT.

In its sample, this clonotype was seen a few times. The chain couples TRBV5-1 to TRBJ2-5; D is perhaps TRBD1 (6 bases). The V gene lost 3 bases and the J gene lost 0 bases, with 9 bases spanning the gap. Germline V gene data show CDR1 as SGHRS and CDR2 as YFSETQ. The CDR3 totals 14 residues. CDR3 protein: CASSSDSYQETQYF. Written as DNA, the CDR3 is TGCGCCAGCAGCTCGGACAGCTACCAAGAGACCCAGTACTTC.

The chain is built from TRBV3-1 and TRBJ2-1; D gene ambiguous. The CDR3 extends over 12 amino acids. V shed 3 bases and J shed 11 bases, with 11 bases lying between them. Germline V gene lookup returns CDR1 LGHDT and CDR2 YNNKEL (reference sequence). The CDR3 spells CASSQMMGKQFF. The CDR3 DNA sequence: TGTGCCAGCAGCCAGATGATGGGGAAGCAGTTCTTC.

This sequence joins TRBV28 and TRBJ1-2; D uncertain. The germline V gene encodes CDR1 MDHEN and CDR2 SYDVKM. Between the trimmed V and J ends, which lost 2 bases and 5 bases, there was a span of 18 bases. This CDR3 has 16 amino acids. CDR3 DNA: TGTGCCAGCAGTTTAGGGGTAGCCCATCGAGGATATGGCTACACCTTC. Its protein is CASSLGVAHRGYGYTF.

This clonotype turned up a few times. The genes are TRBV5-1 and TRBJ1-2; D gene uncertain. The germline gives CDR1 SGHRS, CDR2 YFSETQ. The CDR3 extends over 12 amino acids. The V and J ends lost 0 bases and 6 bases respectively, with 6 bases between them. The CDR3 region has the DNA TGCGCCAGCAGCTTGGCCTTCGATGGCTACACCTTC. Its translation is CASSLAFDGYTF.

This chain uses TRBV12-3 or TRBV12-4 with TRBJ2-5; 13 positions match TRBD2. The CDR3 is 15 residues long. The J segment lost 4 bases and the V segment lost 8 bases, leaving 7 bases of the junction unmatched. The CDR3 reads CASVRLAGGGETQYF. The DNA for the CDR3 is TGTGCCAGCGTGAGACTAGCGGGAGGAGGAGAGACCCAGTACTTC.